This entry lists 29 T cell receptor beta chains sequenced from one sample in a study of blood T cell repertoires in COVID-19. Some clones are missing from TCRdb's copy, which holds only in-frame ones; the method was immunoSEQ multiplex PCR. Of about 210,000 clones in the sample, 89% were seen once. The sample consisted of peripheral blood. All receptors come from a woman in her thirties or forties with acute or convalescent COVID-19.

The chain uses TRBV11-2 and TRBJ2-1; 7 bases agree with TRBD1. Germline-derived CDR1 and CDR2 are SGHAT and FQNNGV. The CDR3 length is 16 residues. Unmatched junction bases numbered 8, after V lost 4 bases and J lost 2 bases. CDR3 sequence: CASSSWAGTAYNEQFF. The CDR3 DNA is TGTGCCAGCAGCTCCTGGGCCGGGACAGCCTACAATGAGCAGTTCTTC.

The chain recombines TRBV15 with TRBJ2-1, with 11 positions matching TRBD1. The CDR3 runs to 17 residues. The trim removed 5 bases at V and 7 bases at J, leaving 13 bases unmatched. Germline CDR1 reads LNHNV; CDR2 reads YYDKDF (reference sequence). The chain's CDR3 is CATSLGPWRDRGNEQFF. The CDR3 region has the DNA TGTGCCACCAGCTTGGGCCCCTGGCGGGACAGGGGGAATGAGCAGTTCTTC. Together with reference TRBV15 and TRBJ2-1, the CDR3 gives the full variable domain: DAMVIQNPRYQVTQFGKPVTLSCSQTLNHNVMYWYQQKSSQAPKLLFHYYDKDFNNEADTPDNFQSRRPNTSFCFLDIRSPGLGDTAMYLCATSLGPWRDRGNEQFFGPGTRLTVL.

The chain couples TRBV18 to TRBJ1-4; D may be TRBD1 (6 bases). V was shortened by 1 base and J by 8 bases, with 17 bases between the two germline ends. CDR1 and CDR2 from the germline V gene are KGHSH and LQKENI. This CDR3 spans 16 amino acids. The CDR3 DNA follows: TGTGCCAGCTCACCACTCCACAGGGAGGGGCGGGAAAAACTGTTTTTT. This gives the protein CASSPLHREGREKLFF.

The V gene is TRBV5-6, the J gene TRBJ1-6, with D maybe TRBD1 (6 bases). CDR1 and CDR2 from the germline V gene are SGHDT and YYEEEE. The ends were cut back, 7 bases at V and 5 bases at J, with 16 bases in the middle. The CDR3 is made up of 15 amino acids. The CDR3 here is CASGIRGLNNSPLHF. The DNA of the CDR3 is TGTGCCAGCGGCATCAGGGGTCTTAATAATTCACCCCTCCACTTT.

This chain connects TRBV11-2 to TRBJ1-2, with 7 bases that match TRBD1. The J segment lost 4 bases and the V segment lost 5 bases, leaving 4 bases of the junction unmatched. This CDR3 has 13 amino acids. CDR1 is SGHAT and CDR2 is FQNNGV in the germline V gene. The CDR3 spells CASSRDRVYGYTF. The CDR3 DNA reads TGTGCCAGCAGCCGCGACAGGGTCTATGGCTACACCTTC.

CDR3 loop: CASSDRGLEGEQFF. CDR3 sequence (DNA): TGTGCCAGCAGCGACAGGGGGCTCGAGGGCGAGCAGTTCTTC. V and J are TRBV7-8 and TRBJ2-1; 10 nucleotides agree with TRBD1. This CDR3 spans 14 amino acids. Germline V CDR1 and CDR2: SGHVS, FQNEAQ. V was pared by 5 bases and J by 10 bases, with 8 bases of the junction left unmatched.

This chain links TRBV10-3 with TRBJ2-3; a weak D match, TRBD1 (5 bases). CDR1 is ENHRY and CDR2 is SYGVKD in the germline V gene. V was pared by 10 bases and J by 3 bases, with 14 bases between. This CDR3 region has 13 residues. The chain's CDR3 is CATASRDTDTQYF. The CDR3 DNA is TGTGCCACAGCGTCCAGGGATACAGATACGCAGTATTTT.

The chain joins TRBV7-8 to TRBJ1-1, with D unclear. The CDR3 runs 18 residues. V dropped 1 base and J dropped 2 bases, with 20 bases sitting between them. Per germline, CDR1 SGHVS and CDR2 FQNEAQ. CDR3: CASSLVGGPGYSNTEAFF. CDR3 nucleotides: TGTGCCAGCAGCTTAGTGGGAGGACCGGGCTATTCCAACACTGAAGCTTTCTTT. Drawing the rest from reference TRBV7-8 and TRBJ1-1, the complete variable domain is GAGVSQSPRYKVAKRGQDVALRCDPISGHVSLFWYQQALGQGPEFLTYFQNEAQLDKSGLPSDRFFAERPEGSVSTLKIQRTQQEDSAVYLCASSLVGGPGYSNTEAFFGQGTRLTVV.

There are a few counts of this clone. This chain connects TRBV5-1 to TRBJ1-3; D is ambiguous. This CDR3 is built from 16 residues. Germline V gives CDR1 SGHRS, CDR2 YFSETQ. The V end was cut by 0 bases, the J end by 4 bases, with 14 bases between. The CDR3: CASSLDGRNTGNTIYF. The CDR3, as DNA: TGCGCCAGCAGCTTGGACGGCAGGAACACCGGAAACACCATATATTTT.

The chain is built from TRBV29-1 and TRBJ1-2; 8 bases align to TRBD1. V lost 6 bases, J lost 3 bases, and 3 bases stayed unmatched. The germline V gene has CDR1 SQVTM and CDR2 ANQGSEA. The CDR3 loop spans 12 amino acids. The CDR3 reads CSVGQGDYGYTF. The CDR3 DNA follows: TGCAGCGTAGGACAGGGTGACTATGGCTACACCTTC.

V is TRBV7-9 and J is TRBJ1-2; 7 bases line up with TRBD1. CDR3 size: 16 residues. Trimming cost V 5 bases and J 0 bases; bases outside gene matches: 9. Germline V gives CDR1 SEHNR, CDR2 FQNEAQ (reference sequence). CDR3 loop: CASSPRQGLANYGYTF. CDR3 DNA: TGTGCCAGCAGCCCAAGACAGGGATTAGCTAACTATGGCTACACCTTC.

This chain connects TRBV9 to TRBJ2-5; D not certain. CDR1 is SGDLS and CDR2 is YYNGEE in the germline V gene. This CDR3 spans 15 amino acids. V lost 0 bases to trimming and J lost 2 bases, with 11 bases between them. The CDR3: CASSVGWSAQETQYF. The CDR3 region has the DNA TGTGCCAGCAGCGTAGGGTGGAGCGCACAAGAGACCCAGTACTTC.

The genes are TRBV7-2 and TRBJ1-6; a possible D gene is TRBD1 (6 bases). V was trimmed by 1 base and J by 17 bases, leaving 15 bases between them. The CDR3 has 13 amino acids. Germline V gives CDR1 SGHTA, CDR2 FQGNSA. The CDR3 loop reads CASSLGQARGVHF. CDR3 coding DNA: TGTGCCAGCAGCTTAGGACAGGCTCGAGGGGTCCACTTT.

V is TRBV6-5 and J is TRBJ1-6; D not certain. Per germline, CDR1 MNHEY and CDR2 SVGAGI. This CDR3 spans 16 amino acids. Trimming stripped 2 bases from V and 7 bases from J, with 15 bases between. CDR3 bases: TGTGCCAGCAGTTACCTCAGACTGGGAGGCAATTCACCCCTCCACTTT. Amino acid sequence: CASSYLRLGGNSPLHF.

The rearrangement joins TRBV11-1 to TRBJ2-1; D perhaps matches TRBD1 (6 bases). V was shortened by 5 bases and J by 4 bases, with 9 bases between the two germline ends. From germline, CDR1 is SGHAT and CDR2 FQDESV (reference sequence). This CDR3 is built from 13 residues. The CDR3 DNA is TGTGCCAGCAGCCGCGACAGGTACAATGAGCAGTTCTTC. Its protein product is CASSRDRYNEQFF.

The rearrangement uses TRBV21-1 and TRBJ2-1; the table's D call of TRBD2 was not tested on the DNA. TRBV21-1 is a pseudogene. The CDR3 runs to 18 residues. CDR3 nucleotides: TGTGCCAGCAGCAAAGTAAGGCTAGCGGGGGGGTCTCGTAATGAGCAGTTCTTC. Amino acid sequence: CASSKVRLAGGSRNEQFF.

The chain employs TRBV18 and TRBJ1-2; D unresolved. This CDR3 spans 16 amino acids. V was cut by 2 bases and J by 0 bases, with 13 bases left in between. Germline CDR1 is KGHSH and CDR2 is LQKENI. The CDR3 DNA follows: TGTGCCAGCTCACCATTGATATCTACCACTAACTATGGCTACACCTTC. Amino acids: CASSPLISTTNYGYTF.

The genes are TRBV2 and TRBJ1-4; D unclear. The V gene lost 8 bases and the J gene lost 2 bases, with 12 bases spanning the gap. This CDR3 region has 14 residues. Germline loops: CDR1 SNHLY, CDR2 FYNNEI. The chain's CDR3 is CASDRTETNEKLFF. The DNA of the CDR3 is TGTGCCAGCGATCGCACAGAGACTAATGAAAAACTGTTTTTT.

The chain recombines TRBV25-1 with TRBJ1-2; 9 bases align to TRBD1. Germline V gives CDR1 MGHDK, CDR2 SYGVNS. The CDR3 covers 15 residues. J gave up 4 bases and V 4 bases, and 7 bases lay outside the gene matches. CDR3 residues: CASSGLQGAVYGYTF. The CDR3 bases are TGTGCCAGCAGTGGGTTACAGGGGGCGGTCTATGGCTACACCTTC.

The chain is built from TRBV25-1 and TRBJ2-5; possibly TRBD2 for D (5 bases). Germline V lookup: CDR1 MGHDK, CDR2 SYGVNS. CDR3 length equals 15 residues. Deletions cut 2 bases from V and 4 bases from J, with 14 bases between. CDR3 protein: CASSEPGGRGETQYF. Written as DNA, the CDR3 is TGTGCCAGCAGTGAACCAGGTGGGAGAGGAGAGACCCAGTACTTC.

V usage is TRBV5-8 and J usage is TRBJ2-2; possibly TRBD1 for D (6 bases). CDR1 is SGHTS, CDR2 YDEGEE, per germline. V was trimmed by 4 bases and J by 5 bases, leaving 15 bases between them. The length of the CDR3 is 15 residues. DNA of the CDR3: TGTGCCAGCAGCCCGCCGGACAGTATTACCGGGGAGCTGTTTTTT. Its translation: CASSPPDSITGELFF.

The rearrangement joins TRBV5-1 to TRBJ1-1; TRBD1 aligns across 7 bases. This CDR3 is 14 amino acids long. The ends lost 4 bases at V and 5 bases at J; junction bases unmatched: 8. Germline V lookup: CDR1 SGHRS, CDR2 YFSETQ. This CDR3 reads CASSPGQSGTEAFF. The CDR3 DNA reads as TGCGCCAGCAGCCCGGGACAGTCAGGGACTGAAGCTTTCTTT.

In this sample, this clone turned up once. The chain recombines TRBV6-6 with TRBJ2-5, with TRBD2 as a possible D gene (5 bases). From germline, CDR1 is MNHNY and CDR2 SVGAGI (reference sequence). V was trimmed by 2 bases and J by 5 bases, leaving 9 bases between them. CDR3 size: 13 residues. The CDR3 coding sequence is TGTGCCAGCAGTTACGCGGGCCGCGAGACCCAGTACTTC. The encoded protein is CASSYAGRETQYF.

CDR3 protein: CASSLVVSLGTDTQYF. The CDR3 DNA follows: TGTGCCAGCAGCTTAGTAGTCTCGCTAGGCACAGATACGCAGTATTTT. V and J are TRBV7-8 and TRBJ2-3; unclear D gene. Germline V gene lookup returns CDR1 SGHVS and CDR2 FQNEAQ. Trimming shortened V by 1 base and J by 1 base, and 12 bases separated the two germline ends. The CDR3 spans 16 residues.

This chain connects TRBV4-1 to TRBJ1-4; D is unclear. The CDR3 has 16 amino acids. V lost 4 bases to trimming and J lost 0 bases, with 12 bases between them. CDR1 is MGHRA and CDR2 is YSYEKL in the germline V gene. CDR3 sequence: CASSLQNRATNEKLFF. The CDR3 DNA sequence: TGCGCCAGCAGCCTTCAGAATCGTGCAACTAATGAAAAACTGTTTTTT.

In DNA form, the CDR3 reads TGCGCCAGCAGCCAAGAATCGGTACGTTCCACGGGCTCCTACAATGAGCAGTTCTTC. This codes for CASSQESVRSTGSYNEQFF. The chain has TRBV4-1 and TRBJ2-1, with D unresolved. The CDR3 runs to 19 residues. CDR1 is MGHRA, CDR2 YSYEKL, per germline. Trimming removed 0 bases from V and 0 bases from J, with 18 bases in between.

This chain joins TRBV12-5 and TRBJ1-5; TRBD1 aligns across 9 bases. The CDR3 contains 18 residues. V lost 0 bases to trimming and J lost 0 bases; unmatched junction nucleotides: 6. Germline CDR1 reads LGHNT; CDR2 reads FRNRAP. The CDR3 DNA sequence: TGTGCTAGTGGTTTGGTATTATGGGACAGGGCTAGCAATCAGCCCCAGCATTTT. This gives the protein CASGLVLWDRASNQPQHF. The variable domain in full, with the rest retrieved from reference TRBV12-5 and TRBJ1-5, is DARVTQTPRHKVTEMGQEVTMRCQPILGHNTVFWYRQTMMQGLELLAYFRNRAPLDDSGMPKDRFSAEMPDATLATLKIQPSEPRDSAVYFCASGLVLWDRASNQPQHFGDGTRLSIL.

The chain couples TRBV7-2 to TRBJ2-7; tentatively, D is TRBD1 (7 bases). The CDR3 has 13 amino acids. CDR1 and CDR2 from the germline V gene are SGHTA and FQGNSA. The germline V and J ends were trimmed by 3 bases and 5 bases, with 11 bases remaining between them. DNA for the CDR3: TGTGCCAGCAGCTTCAGGGGGGCGGACGAGCAGTACGTC. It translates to CASSFRGADEQYV.

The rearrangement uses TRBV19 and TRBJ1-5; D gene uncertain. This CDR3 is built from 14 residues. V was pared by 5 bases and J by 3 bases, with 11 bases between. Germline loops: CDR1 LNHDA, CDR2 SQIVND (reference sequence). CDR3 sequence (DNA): TGTGCCAGTAGTTTGGGAGGAATCAATCAGCCCCAGCATTTT. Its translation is CASSLGGINQPQHF.